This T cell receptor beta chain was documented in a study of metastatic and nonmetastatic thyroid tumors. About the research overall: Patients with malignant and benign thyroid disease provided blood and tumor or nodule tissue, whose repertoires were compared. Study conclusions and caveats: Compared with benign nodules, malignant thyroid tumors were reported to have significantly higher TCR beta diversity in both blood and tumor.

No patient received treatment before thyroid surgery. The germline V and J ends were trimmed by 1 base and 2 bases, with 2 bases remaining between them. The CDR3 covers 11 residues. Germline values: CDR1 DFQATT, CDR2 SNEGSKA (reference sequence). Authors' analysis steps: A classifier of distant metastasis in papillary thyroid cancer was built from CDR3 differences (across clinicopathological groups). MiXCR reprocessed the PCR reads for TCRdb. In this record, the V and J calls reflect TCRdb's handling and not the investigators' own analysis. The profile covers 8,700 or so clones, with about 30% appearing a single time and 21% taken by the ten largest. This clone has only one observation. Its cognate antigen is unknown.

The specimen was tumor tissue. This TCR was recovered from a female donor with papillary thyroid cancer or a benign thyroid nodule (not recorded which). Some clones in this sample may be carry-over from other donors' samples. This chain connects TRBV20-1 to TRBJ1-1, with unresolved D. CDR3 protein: CSARVNTEAFF. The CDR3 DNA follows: TGCAGTGCTAGAGTTAACACTGAAGCTTTCTTT.